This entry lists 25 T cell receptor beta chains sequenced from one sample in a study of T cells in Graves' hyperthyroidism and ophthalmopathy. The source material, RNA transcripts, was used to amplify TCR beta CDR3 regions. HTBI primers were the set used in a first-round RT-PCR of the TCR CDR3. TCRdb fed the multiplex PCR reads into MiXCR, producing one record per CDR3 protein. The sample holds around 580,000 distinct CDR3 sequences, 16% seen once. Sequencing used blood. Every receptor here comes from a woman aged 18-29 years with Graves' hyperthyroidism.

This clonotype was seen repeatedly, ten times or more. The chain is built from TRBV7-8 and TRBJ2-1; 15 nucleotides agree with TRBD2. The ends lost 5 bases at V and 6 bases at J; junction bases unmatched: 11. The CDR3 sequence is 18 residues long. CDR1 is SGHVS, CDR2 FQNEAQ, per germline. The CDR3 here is CASSPAGLAGGPGNEQFF. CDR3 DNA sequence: TGTGCCAGCAGCCCCGCTGGACTAGCGGGAGGGCCTGGCAATGAGCAGTTCTTC.

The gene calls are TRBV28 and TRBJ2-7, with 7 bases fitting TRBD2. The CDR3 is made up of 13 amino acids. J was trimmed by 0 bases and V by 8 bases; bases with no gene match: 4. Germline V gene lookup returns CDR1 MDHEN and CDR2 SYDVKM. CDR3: CASVGTNSYEQYF. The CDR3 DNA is TGTGCCAGCGTAGGGACTAACTCCTACGAGCAGTACTTC.

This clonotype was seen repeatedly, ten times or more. CDR3 loop: CASSLRGTALGGEQYF. In nucleotides, the CDR3 is TGTGCCAGCAGTTTGAGGGGGACAGCCTTAGGAGGCGAGCAGTACTTC. This chain links TRBV12-3 or TRBV12-4 with TRBJ2-7; 7 nucleotides agree with TRBD1. The CDR3 sequence is 16 residues long. The V gene end was trimmed by 3 bases and the J gene end by 6 bases; junction bases not matched to a gene: 14.

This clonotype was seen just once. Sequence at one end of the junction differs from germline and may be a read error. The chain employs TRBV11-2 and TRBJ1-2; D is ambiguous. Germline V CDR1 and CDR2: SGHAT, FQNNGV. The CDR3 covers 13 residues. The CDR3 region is CASSQDPAYGYTF. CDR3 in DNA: TGCGCCAGCAGCCAAGATCCCGCGTATGGCTACACCTTC.

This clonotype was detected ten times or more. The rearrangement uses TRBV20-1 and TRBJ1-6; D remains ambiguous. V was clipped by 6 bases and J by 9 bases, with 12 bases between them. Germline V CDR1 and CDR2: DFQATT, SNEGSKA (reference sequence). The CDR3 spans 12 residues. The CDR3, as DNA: TGCAGTGCCGTGGTCCTACCTTCACCCCTCCACTTT. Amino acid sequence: CSAVVLPSPLHF.

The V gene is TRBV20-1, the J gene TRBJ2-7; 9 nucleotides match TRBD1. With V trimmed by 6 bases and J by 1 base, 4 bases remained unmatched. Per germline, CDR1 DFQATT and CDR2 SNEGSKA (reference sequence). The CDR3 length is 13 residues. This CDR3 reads CSARTGASYEQYF. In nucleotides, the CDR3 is TGCAGTGCAAGGACAGGGGCGTCCTACGAGCAGTACTTC.

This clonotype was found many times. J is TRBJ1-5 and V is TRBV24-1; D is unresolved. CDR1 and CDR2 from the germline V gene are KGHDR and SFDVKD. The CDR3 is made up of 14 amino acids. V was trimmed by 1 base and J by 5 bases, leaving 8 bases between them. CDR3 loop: CATSDFWSYQPQHF. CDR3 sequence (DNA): TGTGCCACCAGTGATTTTTGGTCATATCAGCCCCAGCATTTT.

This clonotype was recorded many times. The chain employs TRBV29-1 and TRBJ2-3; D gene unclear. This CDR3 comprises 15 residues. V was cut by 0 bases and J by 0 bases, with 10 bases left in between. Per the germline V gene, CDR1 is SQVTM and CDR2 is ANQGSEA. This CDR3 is CSVEDPARSTDTQYF. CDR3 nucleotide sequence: TGCAGCGTTGAAGATCCCGCCCGAAGCACAGATACGCAGTATTTT.

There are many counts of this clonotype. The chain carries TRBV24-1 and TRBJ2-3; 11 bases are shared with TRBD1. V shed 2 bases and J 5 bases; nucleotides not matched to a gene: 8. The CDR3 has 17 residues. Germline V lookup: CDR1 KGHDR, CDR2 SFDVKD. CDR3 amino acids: CATSDYGTGGVRDTQYF. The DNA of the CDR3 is TGTGCCACCAGTGATTACGGGACAGGGGGAGTTCGAGATACGCAGTATTTT.

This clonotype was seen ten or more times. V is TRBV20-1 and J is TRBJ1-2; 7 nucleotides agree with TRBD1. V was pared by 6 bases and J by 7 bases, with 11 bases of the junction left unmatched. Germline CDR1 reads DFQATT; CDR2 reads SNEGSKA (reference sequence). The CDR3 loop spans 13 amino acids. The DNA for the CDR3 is TGCAGTGCACCAATAGGGGGCGAAGGTGGCTACACCTTC. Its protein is CSAPIGGEGGYTF.

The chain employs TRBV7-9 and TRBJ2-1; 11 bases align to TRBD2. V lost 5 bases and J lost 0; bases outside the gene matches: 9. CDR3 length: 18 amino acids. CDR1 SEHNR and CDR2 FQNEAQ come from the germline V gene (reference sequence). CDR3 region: CASSPGLAARSSYNEQFF. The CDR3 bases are TGTGCCAGCAGCCCGGGACTAGCGGCAAGAAGCTCCTACAATGAGCAGTTCTTC.

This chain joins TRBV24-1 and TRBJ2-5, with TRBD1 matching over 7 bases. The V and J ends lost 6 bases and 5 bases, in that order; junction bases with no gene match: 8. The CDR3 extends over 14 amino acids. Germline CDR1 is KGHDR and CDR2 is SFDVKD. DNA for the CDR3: TGTGCCACCAGTACAGGGGCAGATAGGGAGACCCAGTACTTC. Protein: CATSTGADRETQYF.

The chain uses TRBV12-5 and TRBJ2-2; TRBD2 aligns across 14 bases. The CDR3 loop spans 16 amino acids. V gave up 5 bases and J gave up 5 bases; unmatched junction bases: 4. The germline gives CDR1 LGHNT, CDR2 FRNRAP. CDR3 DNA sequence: TGTGCTAGTGGTACCGGGACTAGCGGGAGTACCGGGGAGCTGTTTTTT. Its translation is CASGTGTSGSTGELFF. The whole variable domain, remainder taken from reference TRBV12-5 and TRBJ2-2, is DARVTQTPRHKVTEMGQEVTMRCQPILGHNTVFWYRQTMMQGLELLAYFRNRAPLDDSGMPKDRFSAEMPDATLATLKIQPSEPRDSAVYFCASGTGTSGSTGELFFGEGSRLTVL.

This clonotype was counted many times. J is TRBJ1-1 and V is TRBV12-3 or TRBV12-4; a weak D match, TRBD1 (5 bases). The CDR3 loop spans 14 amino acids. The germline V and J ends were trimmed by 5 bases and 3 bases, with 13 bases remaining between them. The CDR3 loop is CASSPSLGHTEAFF. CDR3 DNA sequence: TGTGCCAGCAGTCCTAGCTTGGGGCACACTGAAGCTTTCTTT.

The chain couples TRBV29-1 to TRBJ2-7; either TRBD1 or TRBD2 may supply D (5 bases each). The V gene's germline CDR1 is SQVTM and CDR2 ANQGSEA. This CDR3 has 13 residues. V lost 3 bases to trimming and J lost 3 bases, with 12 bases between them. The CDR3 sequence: CSVDPGRGYEQYF. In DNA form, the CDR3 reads TGCAGCGTTGACCCGGGAAGGGGCTACGAGCAGTACTTC.

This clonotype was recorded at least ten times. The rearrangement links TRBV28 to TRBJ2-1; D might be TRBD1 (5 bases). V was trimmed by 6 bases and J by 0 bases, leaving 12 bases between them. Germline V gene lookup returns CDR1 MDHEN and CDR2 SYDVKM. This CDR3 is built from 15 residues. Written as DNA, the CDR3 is TGTGCCAGCAGCCGGAGTGACAGCTCCTACAATGAGCAGTTCTTC. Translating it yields CASSRSDSSYNEQFF. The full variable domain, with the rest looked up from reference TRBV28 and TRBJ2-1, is DVKVTQSSRYLVKRTGEKVFLECVQDMDHENMFWYRQDPGLGLRLIYFSYDVKMKEKGDIPEGYSVSREKKERFSLILESASTNQTSMYLCASSRSDSSYNEQFFGPGTRLTVL.

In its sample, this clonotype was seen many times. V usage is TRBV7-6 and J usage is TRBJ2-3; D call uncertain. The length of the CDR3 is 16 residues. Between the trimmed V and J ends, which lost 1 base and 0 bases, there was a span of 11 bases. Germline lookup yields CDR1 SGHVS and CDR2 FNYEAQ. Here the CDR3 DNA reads TGTGCCAGCAGCTTAGAACCGGAACTTAGCACAGATACGCAGTATTTT. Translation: CASSLEPELSTDTQYF.

The CDR3 sequence: CASSPLLAAQYNEQFF. CDR3 DNA sequence: TGTGCCAGTAGCCCCTTACTAGCGGCACAGTACAATGAGCAGTTCTTC. The chain links TRBV19 to TRBJ2-1, with TRBD2 matching over 8 bases. V lost 6 bases, J lost 4 bases, and 11 bases stayed unmatched. The CDR3 runs to 16 residues. The germline V gene has CDR1 LNHDA and CDR2 SQIVND (reference sequence).

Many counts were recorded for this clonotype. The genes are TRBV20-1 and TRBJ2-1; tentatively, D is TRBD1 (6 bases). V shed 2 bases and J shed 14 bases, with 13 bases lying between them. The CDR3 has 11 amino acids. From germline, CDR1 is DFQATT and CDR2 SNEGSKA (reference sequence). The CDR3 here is CSARTGTSEFF. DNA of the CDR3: TGCAGTGCTAGAACCGGGACAAGCGAGTTCTTC.

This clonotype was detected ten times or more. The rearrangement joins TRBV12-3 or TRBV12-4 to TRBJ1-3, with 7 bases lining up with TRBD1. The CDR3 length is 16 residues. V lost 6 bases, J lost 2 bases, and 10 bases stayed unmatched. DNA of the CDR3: TGTGCCAGCAGCTCTACCCGGACAGGTGCTGGAAACACCATATATTTT. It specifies CASSSTRTGAGNTIYF.

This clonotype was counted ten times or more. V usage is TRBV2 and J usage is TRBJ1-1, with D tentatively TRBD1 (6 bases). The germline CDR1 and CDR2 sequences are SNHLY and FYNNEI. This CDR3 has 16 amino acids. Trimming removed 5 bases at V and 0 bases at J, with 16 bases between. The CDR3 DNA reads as TGTGCCAGCAGTTCAACCTCGACAGGCTTGAACACTGAAGCTTTCTTT. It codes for CASSSTSTGLNTEAFF.

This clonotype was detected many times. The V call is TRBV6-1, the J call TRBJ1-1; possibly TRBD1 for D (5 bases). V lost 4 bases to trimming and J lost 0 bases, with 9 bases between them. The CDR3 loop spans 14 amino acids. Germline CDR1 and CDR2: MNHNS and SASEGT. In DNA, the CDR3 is TGTGCCAGCAGTGTGGAGGACATGAACACTGAAGCTTTCTTT. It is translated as CASSVEDMNTEAFF.

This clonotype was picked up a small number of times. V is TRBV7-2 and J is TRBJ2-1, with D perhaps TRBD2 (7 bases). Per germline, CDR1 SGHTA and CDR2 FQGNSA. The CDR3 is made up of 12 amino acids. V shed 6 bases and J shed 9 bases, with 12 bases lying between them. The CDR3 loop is CASRGGLSEQFF. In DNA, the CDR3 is TGTGCCAGCAGGGGGGGGCTGAGTGAGCAGTTCTTC.

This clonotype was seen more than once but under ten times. CDR3 amino acids: CASSLKLEYEQYF. CDR3 bases: TGTGCCAGCAGTTTGAAACTAGAATACGAGCAGTACTTC. This sequence joins TRBV27 and TRBJ2-7, with D possibly matching TRBD2 (5 bases). The CDR3 is 13 residues long. Looked up from germline, CDR1 is MNHEY and CDR2 is SMNVEV (reference sequence). Trimming removed 3 bases from V and 4 bases from J, with 10 bases in between.

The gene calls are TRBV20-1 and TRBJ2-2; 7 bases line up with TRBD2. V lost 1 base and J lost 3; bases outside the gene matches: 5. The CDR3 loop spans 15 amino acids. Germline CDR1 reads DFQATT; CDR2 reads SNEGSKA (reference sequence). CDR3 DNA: TGCAGTGCTAGAGCGGAAGGGAGGGACACCGGGGAGCTGTTTTTT. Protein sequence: CSARAEGRDTGELFF.